These 20 T cell receptor beta chains originate from one sample sequenced in a study of T cell repertoires in cytomegalovirus infection. TCRdb processed the reads anew with MiXCR; each CDR3 protein has one entry. The sample holds tens of thousands of distinct CDR3 sequences, 3.7% seen once. Specimen: PBMCs. Receptors were obtained from a human donor in good health (CMV status not recorded). Some clones in this sample may be carry-over from other donors' samples.

Written as DNA, the CDR3 is TGTGCCTGCGGGGAGATGTACGAGCAGTACTTC. Protein: CACGEMYEQYF. The gene calls are TRBV30 and TRBJ2-7; weak D call: TRBD2 (5 bases). The V gene lost 6 bases and the J gene lost 4 bases, with 10 bases spanning the gap. The CDR3 consists of 11 residues. From germline, CDR1 is GTSNPN and CDR2 SVGIG (reference sequence).

This clonotype was seen ten or more times. The chain carries TRBV7-9 and TRBJ1-1; 8 bases line up with TRBD1. The CDR3 totals 15 residues. Germline values: CDR1 SEHNR, CDR2 FQNEAQ (reference sequence). J lost 3 bases, V lost 6 bases, and 9 bases had no gene match. CDR3 protein: CASRPDRGSDTEAFF. As DNA, the CDR3 is TGTGCCAGCAGACCCGACAGGGGATCGGACACTGAAGCTTTCTTT.

This clonotype was observed many times. This chain links TRBV6-2 or TRBV6-3 with TRBJ1-5; D not certain. CDR1 is MNHEY and CDR2 is SVGEGT in the germline V gene. Trimming stripped 4 bases from V and 4 bases from J, with 11 bases between. The length of the CDR3 is 14 residues. CDR3 residues: CASSSVSTNQPQHF. The DNA of the CDR3 is TGTGCCAGCAGTTCCGTAAGTACGAATCAGCCCCAGCATTTT.

This clonotype was recorded many times. CDR3 sequence: CASSFRTDPNSPLHF. In DNA, the CDR3 is TGTGCCAGCAGTTTCAGGACAGACCCGAATTCACCCCTCCACTTT. This sequence joins TRBV6-1 and TRBJ1-6; D may be TRBD1 (6 bases). The germline V gene encodes CDR1 MNHNS and CDR2 SASEGT. The CDR3 spans 15 residues. V lost 5 bases and J lost 7, with 15 bases in between.

This clonotype has only a few counts. The CDR3 DNA reads as TGTGCCAGCAGCTTCACCTGGACAGGGCCCACTGAAGCTTTCTTT. Its translation is CASSFTWTGPTEAFF. This sequence joins TRBV7-9 and TRBJ1-1; 8 bases match TRBD1. Germline-derived CDR1 and CDR2 are SEHNR and FQNEAQ (reference sequence). The ends lost 3 bases at V and 4 bases at J; junction bases unmatched: 7. The length of the CDR3 is 15 residues.

This clonotype was seen at least ten times. This chain uses TRBV4-3 with TRBJ2-7, with D possibly being TRBD2 (5 bases). Germline assignment: CDR1 LGHNA and CDR2 YSLEER. The germline V and J ends were trimmed by 0 bases and 4 bases, with 16 bases remaining between them. This CDR3 is built from 16 residues. In nucleotides, the CDR3 is TGCGCCAGCAGCCAAGATCTGACGGGAACGGGATACGAGCAGTACTTC. As protein: CASSQDLTGTGYEQYF.

In this sample, this clonotype turned up many times. The CDR3: CASSHDVDGYSDTQYF. The CDR3 coding sequence is TGTGCCAGCAGCCATGACGTGGACGGTTACTCAGATACGCAGTATTTT. The chain links TRBV5-6 to TRBJ2-3; no clear D. From germline, CDR1 is SGHDT and CDR2 YYEEEE. The length of the CDR3 is 16 residues. V was shortened by 4 bases and J by 4 bases, with 19 bases between the two germline ends.

This clonotype occurred many times. The rearrangement joins TRBV7-2 to TRBJ1-1; maybe TRBD1 (5 bases). The CDR3 contains 13 residues. V was shortened by 2 bases and J by 8 bases, with 12 bases between the two germline ends. Germline V lookup: CDR1 SGHTA, CDR2 FQGNSA. CDR3: CASSLRWGWEAFF. The CDR3 bases are TGTGCCAGCAGCTTAAGGTGGGGGTGGGAAGCTTTCTTT.

This clonotype was found many times. The chain is built from TRBV20-1 and TRBJ1-2, with D perhaps matching TRBD1 (6 bases). V shed 3 bases and J shed 6 bases, with 11 bases lying between them. The CDR3 is 12 residues long. From germline, CDR1 is DFQATT and CDR2 SNEGSKA (reference sequence). CDR3 DNA sequence: TGCAGTGCTAGGGCGGACAGTCATGGCTACACCTTC. It is translated as CSARADSHGYTF.

This clonotype was seen repeatedly, ten times or more. The chain uses TRBV24-1 and TRBJ2-7; D is ambiguous. From germline, CDR1 is KGHDR and CDR2 SFDVKD. The CDR3 runs to 15 residues. V was trimmed by 3 bases and J by 6 bases, leaving 17 bases between them. CDR3 DNA: TGTGCCACCAGTGATGTGAAAGGGTTGATCAGCGAGCAGTACTTC. Translated: CATSDVKGLISEQYF.

This clonotype has a count of ten or more. This chain uses TRBV7-2 with TRBJ1-5; tentative D call: TRBD1 (5 bases). The V gene's germline CDR1 is SGHTA and CDR2 FQGNSA. The CDR3 has 13 amino acids. Trimming removed 6 bases at V and 5 bases at J, with 11 bases between. CDR3 region: CASSQRGDQPQHF. The CDR3, as DNA: TGTGCCAGCAGTCAAAGAGGGGATCAGCCCCAGCATTTT.

In its sample, this clonotype was seen many times. The V gene is TRBV30, the J gene TRBJ1-4; D gene uncertain. This CDR3 spans 15 amino acids. Germline CDR1 and CDR2: GTSNPN and SVGIG (reference sequence). The V end lost 0 bases, the J end lost 2 bases, and 10 bases lay between the germline ends. CDR3 region: CAWSVAFGTNEKLFF. The CDR3 DNA sequence: TGTGCCTGGAGTGTCGCGTTCGGGACTAATGAAAAACTGTTTTTT.

This clonotype was seen ten or more times. V gene TRBV7-8 combines with J gene TRBJ1-2; unclear D gene. The CDR3 spans 12 residues. V was shortened by 2 bases and J by 13 bases, with 14 bases between the two germline ends. CDR1 and CDR2 (germline): SGHVS, FQNEAQ. CDR3 loop: CASSLPPAPLTF. The CDR3 region has the DNA TGTGCCAGCAGCTTACCTCCCGCCCCCCTCACCTTC.

In this sample, this clonotype turned up many times. This chain joins TRBV28 and TRBJ2-6; D remains ambiguous. CDR1 MDHEN and CDR2 SYDVKM come from the germline V gene. With 6 bases removed from V and 3 bases from J, the gap between germline ends came to 12 bases. CDR3 size: 15 residues. CDR3 sequence reads: CASSLHVGGANVLTF. CDR3 nucleotide sequence: TGTGCCAGCAGCCTGCATGTTGGTGGGGCCAACGTCCTGACTTTC.

This clonotype showed up many times. The V and J genes are TRBV6-2 or TRBV6-3 and TRBJ2-7, with TRBD2 matching over 7 bases. This CDR3 has 16 amino acids. J was trimmed by 0 bases and V by 0 bases; bases with no gene match: 5. CDR1 is MNHEY, CDR2 SVGEGT, per germline. CDR3: CASSYSASGHSYEQYF. CDR3 in DNA: TGTGCCAGCAGTTACTCGGCTAGCGGCCACTCCTACGAGCAGTACTTC.

This clonotype was seen ten or more times. J is TRBJ2-3 and V is TRBV4-3; TRBD2 agrees at 11 bases. This CDR3 is 18 amino acids long. Trimming cost V 0 bases and J 4 bases; bases outside gene matches: 9. Germline V gene data show CDR1 as LGHNA and CDR2 as YSLEER. This chain's CDR3 is CASSQDIAGGLLADTQYF. The CDR3, as DNA: TGCGCCAGCAGCCAAGATATAGCGGGGGGGCTATTGGCAGATACGCAGTATTTT.

The table lists this clonotype with many counts. The chain links TRBV7-6 to TRBJ2-1; a possible D gene is TRBD1 (5 bases). Germline CDR1 and CDR2: SGHVS and FNYEAQ. The CDR3 runs to 14 residues. The germline V and J ends were trimmed by 5 bases and 1 base, with 9 bases remaining between them. The CDR3 loop is CASSPQGSYNEQFF. The CDR3 coding sequence is TGTGCCAGCAGCCCCCAGGGTTCCTACAATGAGCAGTTCTTC.

This clonotype was recorded many times. The chain joins TRBV15 to TRBJ2-5; TRBD1 might be the D (6 bases). V shed 1 base and J shed 5 bases, with 14 bases lying between them. CDR3 length: 15 amino acids. Germline V gene lookup returns CDR1 LNHNV and CDR2 YYDKDF (reference sequence). The CDR3: CATSRAPGTWETQYF. Written as DNA, the CDR3 is TGTGCCACCAGCAGAGCTCCGGGGACATGGGAGACCCAGTACTTC.

This clonotype was picked up many times. The chain employs TRBV6-2 or TRBV6-3 and TRBJ2-7; D may be TRBD2 (5 bases). The germline gives CDR1 MNHEY, CDR2 SVGEGT. Trimming removed 6 bases at V and 2 bases at J, with 20 bases between. The CDR3 sequence is 16 residues long. CDR3 amino acids: CASRPTRDPLPYEQYF. The CDR3 DNA sequence: TGTGCCAGCAGACCTACCCGGGATCCCCTTCCCTACGAGCAGTACTTC.

This clonotype was recorded many times. The rearrangement uses TRBV18 and TRBJ1-1; D is ambiguous. V was clipped by 1 base and J by 2 bases, with 5 bases between them. The CDR3 has 13 residues. Germline CDR1 is KGHSH and CDR2 is LQKENI. The CDR3: CASSPQANTEAFF. DNA of the CDR3: TGTGCCAGCTCACCACAGGCTAACACTGAAGCTTTCTTT. Complete variable domain (other parts from reference TRBV18 and TRBJ1-1): NAGVMQNPRHLVRRRGQEARLRCSPMKGHSHVYWYRQLPEEGLKFMVYLQKENIIDESGMPKERFSAEFPKEGPSILRIQQVVRGDSAAYFCASSPQANTEAFFGQGTRLTVV.